Sequencing of this T cell receptor beta chain was carried out in a study of blood T cell repertoires in COVID-19. Study overall: Both acute and convalescent COVID-19 samples were obtained from the United States, Italy and Spain. From T cells, B-cell-depleted T cells, or PBMCs came the material, which was cDNA or gDNA.

This CDR3 contains 13 residues. Trimming removed 5 bases at V and 5 bases at J, with 12 bases between. Germline-derived CDR1 and CDR2 are WNHNN and SYGVQD (reference sequence). Patients of the Seattle cohort, enrolled during active infection, were followed longitudinally. In the authors' workflow: Reference gene primer amplification gave nucleated cell count estimates. Repertoires were generated with immunoSEQ multiplex PCR, while TCRdb's copy carries only in-frame clones and drops some. The V and J calls and clone size are taken from that table; D and trimming were inferred from the DNA. The sample contains 250,000 to 350,000 clones, roughly nine tenths of which appear only once.

J is TRBJ1-2 and V is TRBV10-1; D is perhaps TRBD1 (5 bases). This clonotype originated in a woman in her 30s with COVID-19, enrolled during active disease. The specimen sequenced was peripheral blood. The CDR3: CASSPGRAYGYTF. The CDR3 region has the DNA TGCGCCAGCAGTCCTGGCAGGGCTTATGGCTACACCTTC.